What follows is one T cell receptor (beta chain) and its context. Its antigen is undetermined. Produced via immunoSEQ multiplex PCR; TCRdb's table is partial and in-frame only. The data hold about 130,000 clones, with more than 85% observed a single time. The data are from a study of T cell responses to AZD1222 COVID-19 vaccine. Regarding the study as a whole: Clonal diversity may have been underestimated, and the donors were mostly white British, with more females than males. Across the whole spike, CD4 TCRs peaked at regions 160-218 and 743-854. Repertoire collection took place solely once the T cell response had peaked.

Germline CDR1 SGHDN, CDR2 FVKESK. The CDR3 covers 17 residues. V was trimmed by 0 bases and J by 5 bases, leaving 16 bases between them. This chain uses TRBV14 with TRBJ2-2; D is unresolved. This sequence originates from an adult in good health. The sequencing here drew on peripheral blood, taken on day 0 of AZD1222 vaccination. CDR3 nucleotide sequence: TGTGCCAGCAGCCAAGATTTCGGGTGGCCCGGGACCGGGGAGCTGTTTTTT. It encodes CASSQDFGWPGTGELFF. Full variable domain (outside the CDR3, taken from reference TRBV14 and TRBJ2-2): EAGVTQFPSHSVIEKGQTVTLRCDPISGHDNLYWYRRVMGKEIKFLLHFVKESKQDESGMPNNRFLAERTGGTYSTLKVQPAELEDSGVYFCASSQDFGWPGTGELFFGEGSRLTVL.